The present T cell receptor (beta chain) was sequenced within a study of T cell repertoires in cytomegalovirus infection. In this sample, this clonotype turned up a few times. What it recognizes is unknown. V shed 0 bases and J shed 4 bases, with 13 bases lying between them. Per germline, CDR1 LGHNA and CDR2 YSLEER. This CDR3 comprises 16 residues. TCRdb ran MiXCR on the reads and lists one entry per CDR3 protein. The sample records a few hundred thousand distinct CDR3 sequences, roughly 25% being singletons. The clonotype originates from a human donor in good health (CMV status not recorded). Some clones in this sample may be carry-over from other donors' samples. The chain recombines TRBV4-3 with TRBJ1-5; weak D call: TRBD1 (6 bases). The source was cultured PBMCs, collected from culture after CMV antigen stimulation. CDR3 nucleotides: TGCGCCAGCAGCCAAGACAACAGGGCCTATAATCAGCCCCAGCATTTT. Its protein product is CASSQDNRAYNQPQHF.